This record covers a single T cell receptor beta chain. Its matching antigen is unknown. These data belong to a study of cytomegalovirus exposure and HLA in healthy donors. Study-level findings and limits: CMV serostatus was the only immune exposure information that was available. Reportedly, a later analysis found an Asian-associated ancestry cluster had fewer N-insertions than the approximately 700-donor mean. HLA-A and HLA-B allele assignments for most subjects were reportedly predicted accurately using TCR beta sequences.

13 Jbeta primers and 60 Vbeta primers were used for the PCR. Some clones are missing from TCRdb's copy, which holds only in-frame ones; the method was immunoSEQ multiplex PCR. Its table records more than 75,000 clones. The CDR3 extends over 17 amino acids. Per the germline V gene, CDR1 is LGHNA and CDR2 is YNFKEQ. The V gene end was trimmed by 1 base and the J gene end by 9 bases; junction bases not matched to a gene: 11. This sequence originates from a man aged 45 to 65 in good health and CMV-seropositive. The J gene is TRBJ2-1, the V gene TRBV4-2, with 11 bases aligning to TRBD2. Source material: PBMCs. CDR3 nucleotides: TGTGCCAGCAGCCAAGGCGTGGGACTAGCGGTCGGAGGTGAGCAGTTCTTC. Translated: CASSQGVGLAVGGEQFF.